This T cell receptor (beta chain) was identified during a study of cytomegalovirus exposure and HLA in healthy donors. The PCR contained 60 Vbeta and 13 Jbeta primers. Sequencing was performed with immunoSEQ multiplex PCR; in TCRdb, only in-frame clones are kept and a portion is missing. The table has around 150,000 clones, 60% to 80% seen once. Germline loops: CDR1 MNHEY, CDR2 SMNVEV (reference sequence). V dropped 6 bases and J dropped 11; count of bases not matched to a gene: 11. The CDR3 extends over 13 amino acids. The sample taken for sequencing was PBMCs. This sequence was found in a woman aged 45-65 years in good health and CMV-seropositive. The rearrangement joins TRBV27 to TRBJ1-1; 8 nucleotides agree with TRBD1. The CDR3 loop reads CASSMTGALVAFF. The CDR3 nucleotides are TGTGCCAGCAGCATGACAGGGGCGCTCGTGGCTTTCTTT.